This entry lists 11 T cell receptor beta chains sequenced from one sample in a study of T cell changes during pregnancy in multiple sclerosis. Only in-frame clones appear in the TCRdb table, and some are missing; sequencing was by immunoSEQ multiplex PCR. The sample comprises some 77,000 clones, 89% of which are singletons, and around 2% rests with the top ten. Here the sequenced sample was peripheral blood, taken before pregnancy. The receptors stem from a female donor with multiple sclerosis, enrolled in a pregnancy study.

The chain uses TRBV11-2 and TRBJ1-5; tentatively, D is TRBD1 (6 bases). The CDR3 has 17 amino acids. Between the trimmed V and J ends, which lost 2 bases and 1 base, there was a span of 15 bases. CDR1 is SGHAT and CDR2 is FQNNGV in the germline V gene. Here the CDR3 DNA reads TGTGCCAGCAGCTTAAGTTACAGGGCTGGGAGCAATCAGCCCCAGCATTTT. It codes for CASSLSYRAGSNQPQHF.

This clone occurred once. This chain uses TRBV5-1 with TRBJ2-7, with 11 bases fitting TRBD1. CDR1 and CDR2 from the germline V gene are SGHRS and YFSETQ. The CDR3 has 14 amino acids. V lost 0 bases to trimming and J lost 9 bases; unmatched junction nucleotides: 5. CDR3 in DNA: TGCGCCAGCAGCTTGGAGGGACAGGGGGTAGGGCAGTACTTC. This codes for CASSLEGQGVGQYF.

The V gene is TRBV9, the J gene TRBJ2-5; 11 bases are a match to TRBD2. CDR3 length: 16 residues. V shed 3 bases and J 3 bases; nucleotides not matched to a gene: 7. The germline V gene encodes CDR1 SGDLS and CDR2 YYNGEE. In DNA, the CDR3 is TGTGCCAGCAGCGCCTTTAGCGGGGGGGCGAAAGAGACCCAGTACTTC. Its protein product is CASSAFSGGAKETQYF.

The chain links TRBV29-1 to TRBJ2-7, with a tentative D call TRBD2 (7 bases). The CDR3 is 13 amino acids. V was pared by 4 bases and J by 4 bases, with 14 bases between. CDR1 is SQVTM and CDR2 is ANQGSEA in the germline V gene. Here the CDR3 reads CSVGGEGGYEQYF. CDR3 nucleotide sequence: TGCAGCGTTGGAGGGGAGGGGGGGTACGAGCAGTACTTC.

The gene calls are TRBV4-3 and TRBJ1-2; 8 bases map to TRBD1. CDR3 size: 18 residues. V shed 0 bases, J shed 4 bases, and the junction held 13 bases outside the gene matches. The germline V gene has CDR1 LGHNA and CDR2 YSLEER. Written as DNA, the CDR3 is TGCGCCAGCAGCCAAGAGAGGAATGCAGGGGGCTTGGGCTATGGCTACACCTTC. It translates to CASSQERNAGGLGYGYTF.

The chain links TRBV7-6 to TRBJ1-3; unclear D gene. Trimming left V 5 bases short and J 0 bases short, with 11 bases between. The CDR3 is 15 residues long. Per the germline V gene, CDR1 is SGHVS and CDR2 is FNYEAQ. CDR3 coding DNA: TGTGCCAGCAGCCTTGGGAGAAGCTCTGGAAACACCATATATTTT. Its translation: CASSLGRSSGNTIYF. Based on the CDR3 plus reference TRBV7-6 and TRBJ1-3, the full variable domain is GAGVSQSPRYKVTKRGQDVALRCDPISGHVSLYWYRQALGQGPEFLTYFNYEAQQDKSGLPNDRFSAERPEGSISTLTIQRTEQRDSAMYRCASSLGRSSGNTIYFGEGSWLTVV.

The V and J genes are TRBV27 and TRBJ2-3; TRBD2 agrees at 9 bases. V lost 1 base and J lost 4; bases outside the gene matches: 6. The CDR3 is made up of 16 amino acids. Germline loops: CDR1 MNHEY, CDR2 SMNVEV (reference sequence). The CDR3 here is CASSLFAGGQADTQYF. Here the CDR3 DNA reads TGTGCCAGCAGTTTATTCGCGGGGGGGCAGGCAGATACGCAGTATTTT.

This clone was picked up a small number of times. This chain joins TRBV9 and TRBJ1-2; D is undetermined. From germline, CDR1 is SGDLS and CDR2 YYNGEE. The CDR3 length is 16 residues. The V and J ends lost 0 bases and 0 bases respectively, with 12 bases between them. The DNA of the CDR3 is TGTGCCAGCAGCGTAGGAATCGCGGGAGCTAACTATGGCTACACCTTC. Translating it yields CASSVGIAGANYGYTF.

The chain combines TRBV15 with TRBJ1-2, with 8 bases that match TRBD1. Trimming cost V 0 bases and J 2 bases; bases outside gene matches: 8. CDR3 length equals 17 residues. The germline V gene has CDR1 LNHNV and CDR2 YYDKDF (reference sequence). CDR3 nucleotide sequence: TGTGCCACCAGCAGAGATAGGGTTCGACAGGGGAACTATGGCTACACCTTC. It encodes CATSRDRVRQGNYGYTF. The whole variable domain, remainder taken from reference TRBV15 and TRBJ1-2, is DAMVIQNPRYQVTQFGKPVTLSCSQTLNHNVMYWYQQKSSQAPKLLFHYYDKDFNNEADTPDNFQSRRPNTSFCFLDIRSPGLGDTAMYLCATSRDRVRQGNYGYTFGSGTRLTVV.

The chain combines TRBV7-8 with TRBJ1-1; TRBD1 might be the D (5 bases). CDR3 length: 19 amino acids. V was shortened by 1 base and J by 5 bases, with 26 bases between the two germline ends. Germline V CDR1 and CDR2: SGHVS, FQNEAQ. The CDR3 DNA reads TGTGCCAGCAGCTTAGTGGTTGGGGGGTTCTCTCGTCCGATAACTGAAGCTTTCTTT. It specifies CASSLVVGGFSRPITEAFF.

The rearrangement joins TRBV10-3 to TRBJ1-4, with 8 positions matching TRBD1. Trimming at V came to 6 bases and at J to 0 bases, leaving 3 bases not matched to a gene. The germline V gene has CDR1 ENHRY and CDR2 SYGVKD. The CDR3 is 15 residues long. DNA of the CDR3: TGTGCCATCAGCTCACAGGGGGCAACTAATGAAAAACTGTTTTTT. Its translation is CAISSQGATNEKLFF.